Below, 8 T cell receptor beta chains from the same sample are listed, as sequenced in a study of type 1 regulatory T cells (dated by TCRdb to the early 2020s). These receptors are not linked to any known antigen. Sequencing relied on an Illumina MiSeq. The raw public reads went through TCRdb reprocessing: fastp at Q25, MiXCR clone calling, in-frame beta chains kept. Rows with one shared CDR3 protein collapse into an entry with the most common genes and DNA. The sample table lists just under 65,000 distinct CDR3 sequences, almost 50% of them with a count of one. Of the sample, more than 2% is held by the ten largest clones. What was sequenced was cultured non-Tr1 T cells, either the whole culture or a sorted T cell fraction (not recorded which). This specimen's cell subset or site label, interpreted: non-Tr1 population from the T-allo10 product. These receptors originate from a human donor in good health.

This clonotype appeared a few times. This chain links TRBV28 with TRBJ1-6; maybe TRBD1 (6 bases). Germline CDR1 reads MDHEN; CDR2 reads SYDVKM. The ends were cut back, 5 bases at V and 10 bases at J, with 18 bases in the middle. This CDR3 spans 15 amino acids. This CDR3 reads CASSHLDSAGSPLHF. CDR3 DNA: TGTGCCAGCAGTCATCTGGACAGCGCCGGGTCACCCCTCCACTTT.

CDR3 coding DNA: TGTGCCACCAGTGAACATGAAGCGGGGGCAAACAATGAGCAGTTCTTC. Protein sequence: CATSEHEAGANNEQFF. V gene TRBV24-1 combines with J gene TRBJ2-1; the match to TRBD2 covers 8 bases. The V and J ends lost 4 bases and 5 bases, in that order; junction bases with no gene match: 9. Germline values: CDR1 KGHDR, CDR2 SFDVKD. The CDR3 contains 16 residues.

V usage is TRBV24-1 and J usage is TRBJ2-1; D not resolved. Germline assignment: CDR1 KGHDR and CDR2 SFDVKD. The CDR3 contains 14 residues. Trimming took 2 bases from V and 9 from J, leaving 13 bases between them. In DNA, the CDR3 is TGTGCCACCAGTGATTCCCTCCTCCAGTCTGAGCAGTTCTTC. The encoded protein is CATSDSLLQSEQFF.

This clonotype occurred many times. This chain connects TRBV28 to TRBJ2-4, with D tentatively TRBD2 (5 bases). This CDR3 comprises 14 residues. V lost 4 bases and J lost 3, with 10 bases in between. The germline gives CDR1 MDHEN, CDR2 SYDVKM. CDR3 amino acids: CASSSRRGKNIQYF. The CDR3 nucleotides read TGTGCCAGCAGTTCTAGACGGGGCAAAAACATTCAGTACTTC.

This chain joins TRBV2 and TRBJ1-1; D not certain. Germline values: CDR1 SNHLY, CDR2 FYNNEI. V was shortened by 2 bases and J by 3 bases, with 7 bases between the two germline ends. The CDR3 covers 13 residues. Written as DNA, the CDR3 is TGTGCCAGCAGTGAACTAGAGGACACTGAAGCTTTCTTT. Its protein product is CASSELEDTEAFF. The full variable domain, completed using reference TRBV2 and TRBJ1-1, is EPEVTQTPSHQVTQMGQEVILRCVPISNHLYFYWYRQILGQKVEFLVSFYNNEISEKSEIFDDQFSVERPDGSNFTLKIRSTKLEDSAMYFCASSELEDTEAFFGQGTRLTVV.

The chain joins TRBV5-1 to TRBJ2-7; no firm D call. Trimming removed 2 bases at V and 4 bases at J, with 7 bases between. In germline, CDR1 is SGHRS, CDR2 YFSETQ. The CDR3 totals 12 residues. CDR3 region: CASSFDAYEQYF. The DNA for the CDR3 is TGCGCCAGCAGCTTCGACGCTTACGAGCAGTACTTC.

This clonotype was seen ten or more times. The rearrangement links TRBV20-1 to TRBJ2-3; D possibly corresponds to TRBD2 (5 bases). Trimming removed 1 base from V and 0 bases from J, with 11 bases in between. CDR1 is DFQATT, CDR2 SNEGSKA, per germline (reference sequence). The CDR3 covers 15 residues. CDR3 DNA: TGCAGTGCTAGAGCGGCTAGCAGAAGCACAGATACGCAGTATTTT. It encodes CSARAASRSTDTQYF.

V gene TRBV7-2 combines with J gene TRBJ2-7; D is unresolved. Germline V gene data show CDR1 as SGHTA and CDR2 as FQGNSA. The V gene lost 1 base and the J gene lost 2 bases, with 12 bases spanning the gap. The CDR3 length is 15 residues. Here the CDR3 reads CASSLGGQIAYEQYF. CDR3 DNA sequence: TGTGCCAGCAGCTTAGGCGGCCAGATTGCCTACGAGCAGTACTTC.